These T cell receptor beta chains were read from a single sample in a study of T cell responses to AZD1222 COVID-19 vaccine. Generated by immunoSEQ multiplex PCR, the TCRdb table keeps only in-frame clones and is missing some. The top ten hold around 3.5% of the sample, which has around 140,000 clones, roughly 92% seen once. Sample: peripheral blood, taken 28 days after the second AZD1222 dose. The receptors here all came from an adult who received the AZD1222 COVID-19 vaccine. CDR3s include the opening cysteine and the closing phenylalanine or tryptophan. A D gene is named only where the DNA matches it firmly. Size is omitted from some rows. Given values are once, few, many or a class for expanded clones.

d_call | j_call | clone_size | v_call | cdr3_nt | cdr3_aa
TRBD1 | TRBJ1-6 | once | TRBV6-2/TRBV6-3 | TGTGCCAGCAGTTACTTGACAGGGGGCGAGGCACCCCTCCACTTT | CASSYLTGGEAPLHF
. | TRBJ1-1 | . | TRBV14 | TGTGCCAGCAGCCAGTCCCCGGTACCGAACACTGAAGCTTTCTTT | CASSQSPVPNTEAFF
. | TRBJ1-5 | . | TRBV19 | TGTGCCTCCCACCGGGGGAACGGCAATCAGCCCCAGCATTTT | CASHRGNGNQPQHF
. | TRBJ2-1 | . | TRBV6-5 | TGTGCCAGCAGTTTAGGCGTGATCTCCTACAATGAGCAGTTCTTC | CASSLGVISYNEQFF
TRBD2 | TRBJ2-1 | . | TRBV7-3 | TGTGCCAGCAGCTTGACTAGCGAGCTCAATGAGCAGTTCTTC | CASSLTSELNEQFF
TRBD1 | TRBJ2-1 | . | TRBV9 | TGTGCCAGCAGCGCTTCAGGGGGCAAGACAGGCAATGAGCAGTTCTTC | CASSASGGKTGNEQFF
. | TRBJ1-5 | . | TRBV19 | TGTGCCAGTAGTATTGGTGGATCCAATCAGCCCCAGCATTTT | CASSIGGSNQPQHF
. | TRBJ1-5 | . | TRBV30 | TGTGCCTGGAGCCAAGGGGGTGGCAATCAGCCCCAGCATTTT | CAWSQGGGNQPQHF
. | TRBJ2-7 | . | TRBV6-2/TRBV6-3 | TGTGCCAGCAGTTACTCTTGGAGCTCCTACGAGCAGTACTTC | CASSYSWSSYEQYF
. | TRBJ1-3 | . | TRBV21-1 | TGTGCCAGCAGCAGGACAGGGGTAGATGGAAACACCATATATTTT | CASSRTGVDGNTIYF
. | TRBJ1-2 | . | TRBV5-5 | TGTGCCAGCAGCCGGACACAGAATTATGGCTACACCTTC | CASSRTQNYGYTF
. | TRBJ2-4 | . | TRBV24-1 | TGTGCCACCAGTGATTCAAGGGGTATAGCCAAAAACATTCAGTACTTC | CATSDSRGIAKNIQYF
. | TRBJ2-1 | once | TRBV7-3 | TGTGCCAGCAGCTCTAACAATGAGCAGTTCTTC | CASSSNNEQFF
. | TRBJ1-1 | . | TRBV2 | TGTGCCAGCACAGGGTATGCGAACACTGAAGCTTTCTTT | CASTGYANTEAFF
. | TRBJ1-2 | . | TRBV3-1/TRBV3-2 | TGTGCCAGCAGCCAAGGACCAAACGGGGGCTACACCTTC | CASSQGPNGGYTF
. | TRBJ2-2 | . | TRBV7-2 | TGTGCCAGCAGCCTGAACACCGGGGAGCTGTTTTTT | CASSLNTGELFF
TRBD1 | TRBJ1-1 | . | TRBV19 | TGTGCCAGTAGTACTGCAGGGGGGTTGGCTTTCTTT | CASSTAGGLAFF
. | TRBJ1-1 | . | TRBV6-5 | TGTGCCAGCAGGAACGACAGGATGAACACTGAAGCTTTCTTT | CASRNDRMNTEAFF
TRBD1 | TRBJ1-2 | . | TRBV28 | TGTGCCAGCAGTTTCTACGGGACAGGGGCTGGCTACACCTTC | CASSFYGTGAGYTF
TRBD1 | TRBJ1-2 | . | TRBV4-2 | TGTGCCAGCAGCCAGGTACAGGGGAGGGCTCAATATGGCTACACCTTC | CASSQVQGRAQYGYTF
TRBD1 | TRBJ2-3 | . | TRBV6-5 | TGTGCCAGCAGGACAGGGGGCCGTAGGACAGATACGCAGTATTTT | CASRTGGRRTDTQYF
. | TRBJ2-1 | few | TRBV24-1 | TGTGCCACCAGTGATGGGATAGCGATCTCCTACAATGAGCAGTTCTTC | CATSDGIAISYNEQFF
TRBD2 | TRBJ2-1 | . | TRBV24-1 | TGTGCCACCAGTGATCTCTCAACTAGCGGGAAACACTCCTACAATGAGCAGTTCTTC | CATSDLSTSGKHSYNEQFF
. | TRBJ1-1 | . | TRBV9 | TGTGCCAGCACTAGGGAATTACGGGGCACTGAAGCTTTCTTT | CASTRELRGTEAFF
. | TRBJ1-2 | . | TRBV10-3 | TGTGCCATCAGTGAGTCGGTTGAGACTAACTATGGCTACACCTTC | CAISESVETNYGYTF
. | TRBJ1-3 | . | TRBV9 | TGTGCCAGCAGCCCCCGGGGGGGGAACGCCGGAAACACCATATATTTT | CASSPRGGNAGNTIYF
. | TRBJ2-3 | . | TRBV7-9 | TGTGCCAGCGGGGCTTCGGATACGCAGTATTTT | CASGASDTQYF
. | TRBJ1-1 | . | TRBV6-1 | TGTGCCAGCAGGGGGAACACTGAAGCTTTCTTT | CASRGNTEAFF
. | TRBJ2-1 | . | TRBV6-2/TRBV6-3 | TGTGCCAGCAGTTACGGGCCGTACAATGAGCAGTTCTTC | CASSYGPYNEQFF
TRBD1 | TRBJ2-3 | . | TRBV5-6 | TGTGCCAGCAGCCCTGGGACAGGGAGAGAGGATACGCAGTATTTT | CASSPGTGREDTQYF
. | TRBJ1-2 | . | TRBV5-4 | TGTGCCAGCAGCTTGGGGGACACCGGCTATGGCTACACCTTC | CASSLGDTGYGYTF
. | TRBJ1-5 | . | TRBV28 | TGTGCCAGCAGTTTAGGCCAGGGGAAGCCCCAGCATTTT | CASSLGQGKPQHF
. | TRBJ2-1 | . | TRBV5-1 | TGCGCCAGCAGCTTGGAACGAGAGAGTTATGAGCAGTTCTTC | CASSLERESYEQFF
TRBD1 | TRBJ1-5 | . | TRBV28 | TGTGCCAGCAGTTTATTAGAAGGGACAGGGCGTCAGCCCCAGCATTTT | CASSLLEGTGRQPQHF
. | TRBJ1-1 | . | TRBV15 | TGTGCCACCAAGGGAAGGGGGGTCGTCACTGAAGCTTTCTTT | CATKGRGVVTEAFF
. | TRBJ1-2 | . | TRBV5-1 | TGCGCCAGCAGGAAGGAAGACTCTAACTATGGCTACACCTTC | CASRKEDSNYGYTF
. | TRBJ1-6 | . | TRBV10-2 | TGCGCCAGCAGTGTGGCCTTAGGGGGAAATTCACCCCTCCACTTT | CASSVALGGNSPLHF
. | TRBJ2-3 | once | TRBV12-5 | TGTGCTAGTGGTTTCGGGGTGTCTCGCACAGATACGCAGTATTTT | CASGFGVSRTDTQYF
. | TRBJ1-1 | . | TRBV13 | TGTGCCAGCAGCTTACAGGGAGCCTCCGCTGAAGCTTTCTTT | CASSLQGASAEAFF
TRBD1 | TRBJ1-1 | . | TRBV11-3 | TGTGCCAGCAGCCAGACAGGGGCCGAAGCTTTCTTT | CASSQTGAEAFF
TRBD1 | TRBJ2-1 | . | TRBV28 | TGTGCCAGCAGTTTGTTACACAGGGGCAATGAGCAGTTCTTC | CASSLLHRGNEQFF
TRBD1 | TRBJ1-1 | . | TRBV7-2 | TGTGCCAGCAGCCCAATGGGGACAGGGGACACTGAAGCTTTCTTT | CASSPMGTGDTEAFF
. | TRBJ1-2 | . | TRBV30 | TGTGCCTGGAGTTACCGTTCCACCGGCTACACCTTC | CAWSYRSTGYTF
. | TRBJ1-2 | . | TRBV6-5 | TGTGCCAGCAGTTACTCTGCCAGGGAAAACTATGGCTACACCTTC | CASSYSARENYGYTF
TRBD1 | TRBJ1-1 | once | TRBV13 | TGTGCCAGCAGCCCTCTTGGGACAGGGAACACTGAAGCTTTCTTT | CASSPLGTGNTEAFF
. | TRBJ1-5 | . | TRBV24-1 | TGTGCCACCAGTGATTCCAGGCCTAATCAGCCCCAGCATTTT | CATSDSRPNQPQHF
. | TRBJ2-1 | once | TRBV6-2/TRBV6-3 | TGTGCCAGCAGTTATTCTAACAATGAGCAGTTCTTC | CASSYSNNEQFF
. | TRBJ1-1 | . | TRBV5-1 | TGCGCCAGCAGCCCGATGGCGGGGAACACTGAAGCTTTCTTT | CASSPMAGNTEAFF
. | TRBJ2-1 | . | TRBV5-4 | TGTGCCAGCAGCTTGGGGGGGACTGAGCAGTTCTTC | CASSLGGTEQFF
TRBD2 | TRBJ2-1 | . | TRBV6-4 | TGTGCCAGCAGTGACTCGGGACTAGCGGTGATCAATGAGCAGTTCTTC | CASSDSGLAVINEQFF
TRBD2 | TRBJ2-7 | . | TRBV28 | TGTGCCAGCAGGGGAGGGCGGGACCCCTCCTACGAGCAGTACTTC | CASRGGRDPSYEQYF
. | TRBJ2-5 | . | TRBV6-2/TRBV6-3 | TGTGCCAGCAGTTACTCGCTATCATGGTACTTC | CASSYSLSWYF
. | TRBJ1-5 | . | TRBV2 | TGTGCCAGCAGTGAACTACGTAGCAATCAGCCCCAGCATTTT | CASSELRSNQPQHF
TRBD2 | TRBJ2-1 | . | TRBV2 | TGTGCCAGCAGTGAAGAGGGACTAGCGATATATGAGCAGTTCTTC | CASSEEGLAIYEQFF
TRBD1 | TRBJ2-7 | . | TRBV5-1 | TGCGCCAGCAGCTTCCCCCCGGGACAGAGCCGAGGAGAGCAGTACTTC | CASSFPPGQSRGEQYF
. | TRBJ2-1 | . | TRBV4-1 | TGCGCCAGCAGCCAAGATTGGGCTTCTGAGGGGTCCTACAATGAGCAGTTCTTC | CASSQDWASEGSYNEQFF
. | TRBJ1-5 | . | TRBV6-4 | TGTGCCAGCAGTGAGGGGGCAGGCAATCAGCCCCAGCATTTT | CASSEGAGNQPQHF
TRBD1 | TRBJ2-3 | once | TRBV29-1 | TGCAGCGTGGACAGGGGGCTCCCAGATACGCAGTATTTT | CSVDRGLPDTQYF